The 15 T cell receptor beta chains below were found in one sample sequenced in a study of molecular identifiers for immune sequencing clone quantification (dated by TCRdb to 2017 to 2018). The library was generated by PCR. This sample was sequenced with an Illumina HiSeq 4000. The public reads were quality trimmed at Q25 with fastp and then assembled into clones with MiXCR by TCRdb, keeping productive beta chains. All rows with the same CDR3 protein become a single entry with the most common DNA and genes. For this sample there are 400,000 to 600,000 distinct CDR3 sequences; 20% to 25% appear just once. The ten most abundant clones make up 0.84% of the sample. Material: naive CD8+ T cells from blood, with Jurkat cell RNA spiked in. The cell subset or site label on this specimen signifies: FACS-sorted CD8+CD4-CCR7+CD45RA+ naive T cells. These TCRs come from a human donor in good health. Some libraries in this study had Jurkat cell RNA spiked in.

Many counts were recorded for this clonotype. The CDR3, as DNA: TGTGCCAGCAGTCCCGCCCGTCTTGGGGTGTACGGCACCGGGGAGCTGTTTTTT. Translation: CASSPARLGVYGTGELFF. This chain connects TRBV6-5 to TRBJ2-2; D gene unclear. Trimming stripped 5 bases from V and 4 bases from J, with 23 bases between. Germline CDR1 and CDR2: MNHEY and SVGAGI. This CDR3 region has 18 residues.

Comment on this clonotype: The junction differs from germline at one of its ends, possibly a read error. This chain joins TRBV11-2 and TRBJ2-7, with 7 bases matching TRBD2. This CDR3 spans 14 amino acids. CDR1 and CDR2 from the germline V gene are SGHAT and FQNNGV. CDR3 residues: CASSSDGLVWGVNF. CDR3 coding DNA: TGTGCCAGCAGCTCGGACGGACTAGTCTGGGGCGTAAACTTC.

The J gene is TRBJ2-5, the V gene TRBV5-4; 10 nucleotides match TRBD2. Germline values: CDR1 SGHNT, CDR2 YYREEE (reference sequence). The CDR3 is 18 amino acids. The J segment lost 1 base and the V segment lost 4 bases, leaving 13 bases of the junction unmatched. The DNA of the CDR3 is TGTGCCAGCAGCACCTTGACCCGAACTAGCGGGGCCCAAGAGACCCAGTACTTC. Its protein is CASSTLTRTSGAQETQYF.

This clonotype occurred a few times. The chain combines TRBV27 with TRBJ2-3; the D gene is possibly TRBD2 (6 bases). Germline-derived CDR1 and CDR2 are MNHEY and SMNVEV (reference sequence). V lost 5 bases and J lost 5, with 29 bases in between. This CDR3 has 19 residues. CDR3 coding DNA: TGTGCCAGCAGTCCAAAAGAGACTGGGTGGGGGGAGGATGAAGATACGCAGTATTTT. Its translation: CASSPKETGWGEDEDTQYF.

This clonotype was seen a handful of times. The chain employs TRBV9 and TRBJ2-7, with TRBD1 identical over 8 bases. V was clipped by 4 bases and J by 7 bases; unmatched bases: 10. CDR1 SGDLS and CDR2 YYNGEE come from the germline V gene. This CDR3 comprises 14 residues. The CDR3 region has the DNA TGTGCCAGCAGCCCCCCTCCAGGGGGCCGGGAGCAGTACTTC. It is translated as CASSPPPGGREQYF.

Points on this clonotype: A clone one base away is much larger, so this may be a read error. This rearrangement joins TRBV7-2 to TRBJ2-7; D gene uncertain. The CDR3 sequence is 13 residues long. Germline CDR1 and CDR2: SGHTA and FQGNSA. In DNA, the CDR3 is TGTGCCGGCAGCTTAGCAGAAATTGGCGAGCAGTACTTC. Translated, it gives CAGSLAEIGEQYF.

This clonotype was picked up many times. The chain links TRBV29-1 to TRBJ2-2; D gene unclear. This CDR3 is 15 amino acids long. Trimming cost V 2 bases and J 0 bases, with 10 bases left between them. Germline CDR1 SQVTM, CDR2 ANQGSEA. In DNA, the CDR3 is TGCAGCGTTGAACGGCGGCAAGCGAACACCGGGGAGCTGTTTTTT. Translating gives CSVERRQANTGELFF.

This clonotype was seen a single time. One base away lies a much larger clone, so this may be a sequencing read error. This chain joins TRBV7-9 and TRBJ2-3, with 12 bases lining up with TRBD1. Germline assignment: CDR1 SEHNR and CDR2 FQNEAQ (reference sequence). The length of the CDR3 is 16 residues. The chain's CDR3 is CACSLVGDRGPDTQYF. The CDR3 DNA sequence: TGTGCCTGCAGCTTAGTGGGGGACAGGGGGCCGGATACGCAGTATTTT.

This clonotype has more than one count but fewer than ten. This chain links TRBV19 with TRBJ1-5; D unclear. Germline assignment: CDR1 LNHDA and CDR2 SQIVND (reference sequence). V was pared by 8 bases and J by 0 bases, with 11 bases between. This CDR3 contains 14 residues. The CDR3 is CASLVTPSNQPQHF. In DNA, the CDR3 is TGTGCCAGTTTGGTTACCCCTAGCAATCAGCCCCAGCATTTT.

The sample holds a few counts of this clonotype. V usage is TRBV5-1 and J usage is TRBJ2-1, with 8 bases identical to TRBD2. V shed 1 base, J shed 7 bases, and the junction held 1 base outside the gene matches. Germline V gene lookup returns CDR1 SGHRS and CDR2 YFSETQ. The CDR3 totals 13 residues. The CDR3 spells CASSLPSGNEQFF. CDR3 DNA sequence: TGCGCCAGCAGCTTGCCTAGCGGGAATGAGCAGTTCTTC.

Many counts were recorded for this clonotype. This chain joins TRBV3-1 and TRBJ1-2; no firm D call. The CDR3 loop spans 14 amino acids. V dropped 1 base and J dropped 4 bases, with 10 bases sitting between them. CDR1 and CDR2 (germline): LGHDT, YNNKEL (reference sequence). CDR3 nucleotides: TGTGCCAGCAGCCAAGGAACAGCTCCCTATGGCTACACCTTC. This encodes CASSQGTAPYGYTF.

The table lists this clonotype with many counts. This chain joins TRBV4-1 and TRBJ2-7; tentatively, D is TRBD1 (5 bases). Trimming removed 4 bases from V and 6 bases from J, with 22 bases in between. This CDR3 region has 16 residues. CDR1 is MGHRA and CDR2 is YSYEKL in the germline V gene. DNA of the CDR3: TGCGCCAGCAGCCCTACAGGTTTCAGGGTAGGGTCCGAGCAGTACTTC. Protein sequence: CASSPTGFRVGSEQYF.

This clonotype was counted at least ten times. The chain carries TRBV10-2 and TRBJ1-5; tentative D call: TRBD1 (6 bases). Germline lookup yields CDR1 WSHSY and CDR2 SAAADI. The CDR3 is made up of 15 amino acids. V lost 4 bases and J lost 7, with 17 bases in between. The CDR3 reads CASSGAGVLRQPQHF. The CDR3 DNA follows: TGCGCCAGCAGTGGTGCAGGGGTCTTGCGGCAGCCCCAGCATTTT.

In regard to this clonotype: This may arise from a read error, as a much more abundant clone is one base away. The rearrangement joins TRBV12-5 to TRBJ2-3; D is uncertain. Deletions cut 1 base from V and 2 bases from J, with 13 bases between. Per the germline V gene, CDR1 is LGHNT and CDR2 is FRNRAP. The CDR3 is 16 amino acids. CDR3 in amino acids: CASGLGPSLNTDTQYF. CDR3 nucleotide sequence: TGTGCTAGTGGTTTGGGACCTTCCCTAAACACAGATACGCAGTATTTT.

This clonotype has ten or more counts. CDR3 bases: TGTGCCAGCAGTGAATTCGAGAGACAGGAGATCGTAGATACGCAGTATTTT. The encoded protein is CASSEFERQEIVDTQYF. The chain joins TRBV25-1 to TRBJ2-3; D is possibly TRBD1 (6 bases). CDR1 is MGHDK, CDR2 SYGVNS, per germline. The V gene lost 1 base and the J gene lost 5 bases, with 19 bases spanning the gap. This CDR3 has 17 residues.